This TCR beta chain was retrieved from a study of cytomegalovirus exposure and HLA in healthy donors. Germline loops: CDR1 SGHTA, CDR2 FQGNSA. With 1 base removed from V and 3 bases from J, the gap between germline ends came to 13 bases. The CDR3 loop spans 15 amino acids. TCRdb's table, derived via immunoSEQ multiplex PCR, lists solely in-frame clones and lacks some. The data contain 330,000 or so clones, about nine tenths of them singletons. V and J are TRBV7-2 and TRBJ2-7; D possibly corresponds to TRBD2 (6 bases). The sequencing sample was made of PBMCs. The sequence was obtained from a woman younger than 35 in good health and CMV-seronegative. The CDR3 region is CASSLVAEKGYEQYF. In DNA, the CDR3 is TGTGCCAGCAGCTTAGTAGCGGAGAAGGGCTACGAGCAGTACTTC.